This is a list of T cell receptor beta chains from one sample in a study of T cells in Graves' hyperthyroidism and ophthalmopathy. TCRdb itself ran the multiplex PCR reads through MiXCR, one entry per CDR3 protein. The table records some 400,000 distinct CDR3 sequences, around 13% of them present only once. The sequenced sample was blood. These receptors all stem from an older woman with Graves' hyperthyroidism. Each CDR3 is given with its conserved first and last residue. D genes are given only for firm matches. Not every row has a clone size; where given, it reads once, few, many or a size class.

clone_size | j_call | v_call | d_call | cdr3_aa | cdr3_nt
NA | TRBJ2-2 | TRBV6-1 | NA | CASSDPLGSWISTGELFF | TGTGCCAGCAGTGACCCACTAGGGAGCTGGATTAGCACCGGGGAGCTGTTTTTT
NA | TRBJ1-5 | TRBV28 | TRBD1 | CASMPWDRTGSNQPQHF | TGTGCCAGCATGCCCTGGGACAGGACCGGGAGCAATCAGCCCCAGCATTTT
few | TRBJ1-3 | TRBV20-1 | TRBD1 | CSAVQGGSSGNTIYF | TGCAGTGCTGTACAGGGGGGAAGCTCTGGAAACACCATATATTTT
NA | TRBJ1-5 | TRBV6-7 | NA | CAGLQPQHF | TGTGCCGGACTTCAGCCCCAGCATTTT
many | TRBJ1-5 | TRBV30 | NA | CAWSVRQGQPQHF | TGTGCCTGGAGTGTACGTCAGGGACAGCCCCAGCATTTT
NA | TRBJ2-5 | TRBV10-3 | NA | CAIRDPSKETQYF | TGTGCCATCAGGGACCCCTCTAAAGAGACCCAGTACTTC
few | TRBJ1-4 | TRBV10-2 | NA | CASSEPNEKLFF | TGCGCCAGCAGTGAACCTAATGAAAAACTGTTTTTT
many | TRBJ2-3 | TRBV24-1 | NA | CATSGKGPSTDTQYF | TGTGCCACCAGTGGTAAGGGGCCGTCGACAGATACGCAGTATTTT
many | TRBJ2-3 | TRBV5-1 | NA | CASSSAGTDTQYF | TGCGCCAGCAGCTCTGCTGGGACAGATACGCAGTATTTT
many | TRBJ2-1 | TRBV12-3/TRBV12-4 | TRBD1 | CASGVTSQGAGNEQFF | TGTGCCAGCGGTGTCACGTCTCAGGGGGCAGGCAATGAGCAGTTCTTC
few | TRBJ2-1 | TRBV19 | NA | CASTKSDASSYNEQFF | TGTGCCAGTACAAAATCAGATGCGAGCTCCTACAATGAGCAGTTCTTC
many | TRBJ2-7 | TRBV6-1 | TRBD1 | CASRWDRETTYEQYF | TGTGCCAGCAGGTGGGACAGGGAAACGACCTACGAGCAGTACTTC
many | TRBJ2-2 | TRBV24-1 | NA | CATSGQWAGELFF | TGTGCCACCAGTGGACAATGGGCCGGGGAGCTGTTTTTT
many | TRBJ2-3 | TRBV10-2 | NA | CASRGVLAGTDTQYF | TGCGCCAGCAGAGGGGTTCTAGCCGGAACAGATACGCAGTATTTT
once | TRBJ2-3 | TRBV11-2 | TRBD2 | CASSNRTSETNTDTQYF | TGTGCCAGCAGCAACCGGACTAGCGAGACGAACACAGATACGCAGTATTTT
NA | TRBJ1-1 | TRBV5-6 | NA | CASSLAWGPRLGTEAFF | TGTGCCAGCAGCCTGGCCTGGGGCCCGAGATTGGGCACTGAAGCTTTCTTT
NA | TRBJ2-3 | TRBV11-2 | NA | CASSSLTADTQYF | TGTGCCAGCAGCTCCCTCACAGCAGATACGCAGTATTTT
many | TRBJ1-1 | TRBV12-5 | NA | CASGLVEGMNTEAFF | TGTGCTAGTGGTTTGGTGGAGGGGATGAACACTGAAGCTTTCTTT
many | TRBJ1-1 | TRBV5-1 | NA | CASSLFQVTEAFF | TGCGCCAGCAGCTTGTTTCAGGTTACTGAAGCTTTCTTT
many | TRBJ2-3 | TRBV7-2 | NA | CASSLVRVGAHTDTQYF | TGTGCCAGCAGCTTAGTCCGGGTTGGGGCTCACACAGATACGCAGTATTTT
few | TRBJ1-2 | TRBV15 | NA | CATSRDTGGHYGYTF | TGTGCCACCAGCAGAGATACCGGGGGCCACTATGGCTACACCTTC
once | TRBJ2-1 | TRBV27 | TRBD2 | CASSLRGPSGRTETQFF | TGTGCCAGCAGCCTAAGGGGGCCTAGCGGGAGAACGGAGACCCAGTTCTTC
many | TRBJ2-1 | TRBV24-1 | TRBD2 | CATTGTSGRGTYNEQFF | TGTGCCACTACTGGGACTAGCGGGAGAGGGACCTACAATGAGCAGTTCTTC
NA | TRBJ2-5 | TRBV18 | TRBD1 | CASLTGGTGEETQYF | TGTGCCAGCCTCACGGGCGGCACAGGGGAAGAGACCCAGTACTTC
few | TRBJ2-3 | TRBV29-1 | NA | CSGAQGVTDTQYF | TGCAGCGGTGCTCAGGGAGTCACAGATACGCAGTATTTT
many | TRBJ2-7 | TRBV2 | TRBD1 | CASSERTGWNEQYF | TGTGCCAGCAGTGAAAGGACAGGGTGGAACGAGCAGTACTTC
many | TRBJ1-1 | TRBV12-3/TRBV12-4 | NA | CASSPHSGGTEAFF | TGTGCCAGCAGTCCTCATTCGGGGGGGACTGAAGCTTTCTTT
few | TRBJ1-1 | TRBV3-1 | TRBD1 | CASSQVGGLGTEAFF | TGTGCCAGCAGCCAGGTAGGGGGCTTAGGTACTGAAGCTTTCTTT
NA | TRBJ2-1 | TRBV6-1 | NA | CASSEPDEQFF | TGTGCCAGCAGTGAGCCGGATGAGCAGTTCTTC
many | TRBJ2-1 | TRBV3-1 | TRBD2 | CASSRGGGSSYNEQFF | TGTGCCAGCAGCCGTGGCGGGGGGAGCTCCTACAATGAGCAGTTCTTC
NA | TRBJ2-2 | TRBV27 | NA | CATGAGGWTGELFF | TGTGCCACCGGGGCAGGAGGCTGGACCGGGGAGCTGTTTTTT
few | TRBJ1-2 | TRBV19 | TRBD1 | CASSIGTGVPYGYTF | TGTGCCAGTAGTATAGGGACAGGGGTCCCTTATGGCTACACCTTC
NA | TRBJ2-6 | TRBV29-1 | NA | CSVDPSGANVLTF | TGCAGCGTTGACCCCTCTGGGGCCAACGTCCTGACTTTC
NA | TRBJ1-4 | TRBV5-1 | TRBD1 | CASSLASGTGGMGEKLFF | TGCGCCAGCAGCTTGGCCTCCGGGACAGGCGGTATGGGTGAAAAACTGTTTTTT
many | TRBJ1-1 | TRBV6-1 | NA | CASRFRRQNLNTEAFF | TGTGCCAGCAGATTCCGACGACAGAACTTGAACACTGAAGCTTTCTTT
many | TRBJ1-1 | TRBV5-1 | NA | CASSLPRGGGKAFF | TGCGCCAGCAGCCTTCCGAGGGGAGGGGGGAAAGCTTTCTTT
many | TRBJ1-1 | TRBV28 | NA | CASGRDSAPMNTEAFF | TGTGCCAGCGGCCGAGACTCCGCCCCTATGAACACTGAAGCTTTCTTT
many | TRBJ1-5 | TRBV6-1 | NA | CASSDHSNQPQHF | TGTGCCAGCAGTGACCATAGCAATCAGCCCCAGCATTTT
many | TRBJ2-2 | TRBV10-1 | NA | CASSGGTRGWTGELFF | TGCGCCAGCAGTGGGGGCACAAGAGGATGGACCGGGGAGCTGTTTTTT
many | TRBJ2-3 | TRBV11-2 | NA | CASSLVGYQTDTQYF | TGTGCCAGCAGCTTAGTCGGCTATCAAACAGATACGCAGTATTTT
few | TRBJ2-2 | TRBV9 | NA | CASSHPTGELFF | TGTGCCAGCAGCCACCCCACCGGGGAGCTGTTTTTT
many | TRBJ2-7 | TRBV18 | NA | CASSPLGIMYEQYF | TGTGCCAGCTCACCACTGGGGATAATGTACGAGCAGTACTTC
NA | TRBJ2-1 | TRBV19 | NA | CASSIGRASEGDEQFF | TGTGCCAGTAGTATTGGGAGGGCTAGCGAGGGGGATGAGCAGTTCTTC